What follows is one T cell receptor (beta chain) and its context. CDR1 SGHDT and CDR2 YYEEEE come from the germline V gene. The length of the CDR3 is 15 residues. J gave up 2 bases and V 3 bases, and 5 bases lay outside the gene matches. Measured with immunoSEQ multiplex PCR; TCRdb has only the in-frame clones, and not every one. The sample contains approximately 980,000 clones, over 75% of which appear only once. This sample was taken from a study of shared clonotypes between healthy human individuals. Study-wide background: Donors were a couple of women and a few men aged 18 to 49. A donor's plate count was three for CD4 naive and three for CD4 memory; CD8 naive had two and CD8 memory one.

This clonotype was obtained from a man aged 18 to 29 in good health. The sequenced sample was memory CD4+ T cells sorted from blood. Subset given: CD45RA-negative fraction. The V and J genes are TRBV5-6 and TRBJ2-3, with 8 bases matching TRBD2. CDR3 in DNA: TGTGCCAGCAGCTATGCGGGGGGAAACACAGATACGCAGTATTTT. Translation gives CASSYAGGNTDTQYF. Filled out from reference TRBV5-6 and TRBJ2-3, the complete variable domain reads DAGVTQSPTHLIKTRGQQVTLRCSPKSGHDTVSWYQQALGQGPQFIFQYYEEEERQRGNFPDRFSGHQFPNYSSELNVNALLLGDSALYLCASSYAGGNTDTQYFGPGTRLTVL.